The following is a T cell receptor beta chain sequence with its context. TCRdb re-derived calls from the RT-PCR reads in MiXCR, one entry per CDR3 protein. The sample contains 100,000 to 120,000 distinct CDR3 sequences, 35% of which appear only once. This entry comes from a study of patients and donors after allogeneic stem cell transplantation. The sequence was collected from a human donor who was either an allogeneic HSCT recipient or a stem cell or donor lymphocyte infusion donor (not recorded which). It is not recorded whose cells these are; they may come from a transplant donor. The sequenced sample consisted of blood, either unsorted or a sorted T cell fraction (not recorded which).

The DNA for the CDR3 is TGTGCCAGCTGGGGTCGCGGCGGGAGGACCTCCTGGGATGAGCAGTTCTTC. It codes for CASWGRGGRTSWDEQFF. The rearrangement uses TRBV12-3 or TRBV12-4 and TRBJ2-1, with 8 bases that match TRBD2. J gave up 8 bases and V 8 bases, and 20 bases lay outside the gene matches. The CDR3 is made up of 17 amino acids.